Shown below are 22 T cell receptor beta chains from a single sample sequenced in a study of cytomegalovirus exposure and HLA in healthy donors. This PCR relied on a set of 60 Vbeta primers and 13 Jbeta primers. Some clones are missing from TCRdb's copy, which holds only in-frame ones; the method was immunoSEQ multiplex PCR. The repertoire consists of about 190,000 clones, with 77% occurring once and the leading ten covering over 2%. Sequenced material: PBMCs. All receptors derive from a woman between 25 and 40 years old in good health and CMV-seropositive.

This chain uses TRBV9 with TRBJ2-1; no reliable D call. Germline CDR1 reads SGDLS; CDR2 reads YYNGEE. The germline V and J ends were trimmed by 4 bases and 0 bases, with 11 bases remaining between them. The CDR3 has 15 amino acids. CDR3 in amino acids: CASSPGFLSYNEQFF. CDR3 DNA: TGTGCCAGCAGCCCCGGGTTTCTCTCCTACAATGAGCAGTTCTTC. The full variable domain, completed using reference TRBV9 and TRBJ2-1, is DSGVTQTPKHLITATGQRVTLRCSPRSGDLSVYWYQQSLDQGLQFLIQYYNGEERAKGNILERFSAQQFPDLHSELNLSSLELGDSALYFCASSPGFLSYNEQFFGPGTRLTVL.

The V call is TRBV10-3, the J call TRBJ2-3, with 7 bases identical to TRBD2. With V trimmed by 2 bases and J by 0 bases, 5 bases remained unmatched. There are 16 residues in the CDR3. Germline CDR1 and CDR2: ENHRY and SYGVKD. Written as DNA, the CDR3 is TGTGCCATCAGTGAGCCTAGCGGCGGGAGCACAGATACGCAGTATTTT. Amino acids: CAISEPSGGSTDTQYF.

This chain connects TRBV30 to TRBJ1-1; D might be TRBD1 (5 bases). Germline V CDR1 and CDR2: GTSNPN, SVGIG (reference sequence). The CDR3 extends over 12 amino acids. V lost 3 bases and J lost 5, with 10 bases in between. Here the CDR3 reads CAWRAGKTEAFF. The CDR3 bases are TGTGCCTGGAGGGCAGGGAAGACTGAAGCTTTCTTT.

The chain couples TRBV9 to TRBJ2-7; a weak D match, TRBD2 (7 bases). Looked up from germline, CDR1 is SGDLS and CDR2 is YYNGEE. The ends were cut back, 4 bases at V and 3 bases at J, with 17 bases in the middle. This CDR3 is 15 amino acids long. CDR3 in amino acids: CASSPEGGGLYEQYF. The CDR3 DNA is TGTGCCAGCAGCCCCGAGGGCGGGGGCCTCTACGAGCAGTACTTC.

The V and J genes are TRBV4-3 and TRBJ2-4; 11 bases align to TRBD1. Unmatched junction bases numbered 4, after V lost 1 base and J lost 8 bases. The CDR3 runs 15 residues. Germline V gene lookup returns CDR1 LGHNA and CDR2 YSLEER. CDR3 loop: CASSQGRDRGDIQYF. CDR3 coding DNA: TGCGCCAGCAGCCAAGGGAGGGACAGGGGGGACATTCAGTACTTC.

The J gene is TRBJ2-5, the V gene TRBV7-2; 8 bases agree with TRBD1. Losses at the gene ends were 3 bases for V and 5 bases for J; bases not matched to a gene: 5. This CDR3 region has 14 residues. Per germline, CDR1 SGHTA and CDR2 FQGNSA. For the CDR3, the DNA is TGTGCCAGCAGCTTGGACAGGGTGGGGGAGACCCAGTACTTC. This translates into CASSLDRVGETQYF. The full variable domain, in which reference TRBV7-2 and TRBJ2-5 provide the parts outside the CDR3, is GAGVSQSPSNKVTEKGKDVELRCDPISGHTALYWYRQSLGQGLEFLIYFQGNSAPDKSGLPSDRFSAERTGGSVSTLTIQRTQQEDSAVYLCASSLDRVGETQYFGPGTRLLVL.

This clone was seen only a few times. The chain has TRBV30 and TRBJ1-2, with 11 bases lining up with TRBD1. The CDR3 runs to 13 residues. Germline V gives CDR1 GTSNPN, CDR2 SVGIG (reference sequence). CDR3 sequence: CAVPGQGVDGYTF. The CDR3, as DNA: TGTGCTGTCCCGGGACAGGGGGTCGATGGCTACACCTTC.

V and J are TRBV6-6 and TRBJ1-6; no reliable D call. The V end lost 2 bases, the J end lost 9 bases, and 5 bases lay between the germline ends. Germline-derived CDR1 and CDR2 are MNHNY and SVGAGI (reference sequence). The CDR3 sequence is 12 residues long. In DNA form, the CDR3 reads TGTGCCAGCAGTTACCTTAGTTCACCCCTCCACTTT. Translating gives CASSYLSSPLHF.

This clone was observed once. The chain is built from TRBV5-1 and TRBJ2-7, with TRBD2 as a possible D gene (6 bases). This CDR3 has 14 residues. The germline V gene encodes CDR1 SGHRS and CDR2 YFSETQ. Trimming took off 4 bases at V and 2 bases at J, with 13 bases between the two ends. Written as DNA, the CDR3 is TGCGCCAGCAGCCCACGGGACTTAACCTACGAGCAGTACTTC. Translation gives CASSPRDLTYEQYF. The whole variable domain, filled in from reference TRBV5-1 and TRBJ2-7, reads KAGVTQTPRYLIKTRGQQVTLSCSPISGHRSVSWYQQTPGQGLQFLFEYFSETQRNKGNFPGRFSGRQFSNSRSEMNVSTLELGDSALYLCASSPRDLTYEQYFGPGTRLTVT.

This clone was picked up many times. The chain joins TRBV6-1 to TRBJ2-2, with a tentative D call TRBD1 (6 bases). The germline CDR1 and CDR2 sequences are MNHNS and SASEGT. V lost 7 bases and J lost 3, with 9 bases in between. The CDR3 runs 13 residues. This CDR3 reads CASKEGDTGELFF. The CDR3 DNA reads TGTGCCAGCAAAGAGGGGGACACCGGGGAGCTGTTTTTT.

The rearrangement joins TRBV19 to TRBJ2-3; 7 bases line up with TRBD1. There are 14 residues in the CDR3. V lost 6 bases and J lost 1; bases outside the gene matches: 4. Per the germline V gene, CDR1 is LNHDA and CDR2 is SQIVND (reference sequence). This CDR3 reads CASRADRGTDTQYF. CDR3 nucleotides: TGTGCCAGTAGAGCCGACAGGGGCACAGATACGCAGTATTTT.

This chain connects TRBV28 to TRBJ2-5; possible D gene TRBD2, 7 bases. Germline values: CDR1 MDHEN, CDR2 SYDVKM. This CDR3 is built from 15 residues. Trimming took off 3 bases at V and 4 bases at J, with 15 bases between the two ends. The DNA for the CDR3 is TGTGCCAGCAGTTTTCGAGCGGGGACACGAGAGACCCAGTACTTC. Its translation: CASSFRAGTRETQYF.

A single count supports this clone. The chain joins TRBV2 to TRBJ2-1; maybe TRBD1 (6 bases). The germline CDR1 and CDR2 sequences are SNHLY and FYNNEI. The CDR3 has 15 amino acids. V lost 6 bases to trimming and J lost 2 bases, with 14 bases between them. Written as DNA, the CDR3 is TGTGCCAGCAGGAAGGGGGACACACCCTACAATGAGCAGTTCTTC. The encoded protein is CASRKGDTPYNEQFF.

The rearrangement joins TRBV9 to TRBJ1-1; D is uncertain. Germline-derived CDR1 and CDR2 are SGDLS and YYNGEE. The CDR3 consists of 13 residues. V lost 2 bases, J lost 3 bases, and 8 bases lay in between. CDR3 sequence reads: CASSVVGDTEAFF. DNA of the CDR3: TGTGCCAGCAGCGTGGTCGGAGACACTGAAGCTTTCTTT.

This clone was recorded a few times. The rearrangement joins TRBV28 to TRBJ1-2; D not resolved. This CDR3 spans 15 amino acids. Looked up from germline, CDR1 is MDHEN and CDR2 is SYDVKM. Trimming left V 1 base short and J 0 bases short, with 9 bases between. CDR3: CASSLSSGANYGYTF. The CDR3 DNA reads TGTGCCAGCAGTTTATCCTCGGGAGCTAACTATGGCTACACCTTC.

This rearrangement joins TRBV5-4 to TRBJ1-2; 8 bases fit TRBD1. The CDR3 covers 13 residues. Germline CDR1 reads SGHNT; CDR2 reads YYREEE (reference sequence). Trimming cost V 4 bases and J 10 bases; bases outside gene matches: 9. The CDR3 coding sequence is TGTGCCAGCAGCAGCCGTCAGGGGGCCTACTACACCTTC. Protein sequence: CASSSRQGAYYTF.

This chain links TRBV7-2 with TRBJ1-1; the match to TRBD1 covers 8 bases. The CDR3 runs to 15 residues. V lost 3 bases to trimming and J lost 4 bases; unmatched junction nucleotides: 7. The germline V gene has CDR1 SGHTA and CDR2 FQGNSA. CDR3 nucleotides: TGTGCCAGCAGCTTGCCAGGACAGGGATTCACTGAAGCTTTCTTT. As protein: CASSLPGQGFTEAFF.

J is TRBJ2-5 and V is TRBV7-2, with TRBD2 matching over 9 bases. The CDR3 extends over 15 amino acids. J lost 5 bases, V lost 5 bases, and 9 bases had no gene match. Germline V gene sequence: CDR1 SGHTA, CDR2 FQGNSA. For the CDR3, the DNA is TGTGCCAGCAGCGCCTATAGCGGGAGTTGGGAGACCCAGTACTTC. Translated, it gives CASSAYSGSWETQYF.

About this clone itself: A read error may account for a junction end that differs from germline. The V gene is TRBV7-9, the J gene TRBJ1-1; D ambiguous. This CDR3 spans 12 amino acids. Germline assignment: CDR1 SEHNR and CDR2 FQNEAQ (reference sequence). CDR3: CSSRRLSAEAFF. DNA of the CDR3: TGTTCCAGCAGACGCCTTAGTGCTGAAGCTTTCTTT. The entire variable domain, with the rest obtained from reference TRBV7-9 and TRBJ1-1, is as follows: DTGVSQNPRHKITKRGQNVTFRCDPISEHNRLYWYRQTLGQGPEFLTYFQNEAQLEKSRLLSDRFSAERPKGSFSTLEIQRTEQGDSAMYLCSSRRLSAEAFFGQGTRLTVV.

The V gene is TRBV5-1, the J gene TRBJ2-3, with TRBD2 matching over 15 bases. Trimming cost V 4 bases and J 2 bases; bases outside gene matches: 5. CDR3 length: 17 amino acids. CDR1 and CDR2 (germline): SGHRS, YFSETQ. The CDR3 coding sequence is TGCGCCAGCAGCACCGGGACTAGCGGGGGGAACACAGATACGCAGTATTTT. Residues: CASSTGTSGGNTDTQYF.

The V call is TRBV28, the J call TRBJ1-5; 10 nucleotides align to TRBD1. CDR1 and CDR2 from the germline V gene are MDHEN and SYDVKM. This CDR3 has 15 residues. V trimming: 5 bases; J trimming: 1 base; junction bases outside the gene matches: 2. This CDR3 is CASSGQGGSNQPQHF. The CDR3 nucleotides read TGTGCCAGCAGTGGACAGGGGGGGAGCAATCAGCCCCAGCATTTT.

The chain combines TRBV7-5 with TRBJ1-2; the table's TRBD1 call for D was not verified on the DNA. TRBV7-5 is a recognized pseudogene. This CDR3 is built from 15 residues. CDR3 sequence: CARSQAGDRDYGYTF. The CDR3 nucleotides read TGTGCCAGAAGTCAGGCCGGGGACAGGGACTATGGCTACACCTTC.